This TCR beta chain was captured by sequencing in a study of cytotoxic CD8 clonotypes in ibrutinib-treated CLL. CDR3 length equals 16 residues. Germline lookup yields CDR1 LNHNV and CDR2 YYDKDF (reference sequence). V gave up 1 base and J gave up 9 bases; unmatched junction bases: 8. The assay was immunoSEQ multiplex PCR, and TCRdb's table has in-frame clones only and misses some. The data contain about 160,000 clones, approximately 80% of them singletons. The clonotype comes from a human donor with chronic lymphocytic leukemia. This sequence joins TRBV15 and TRBJ1-6; the match to TRBD1 covers 8 bases. The sample here was PBMCs, taken after 12 months of ibrutinib treatment. This CDR3 reads CATSRGTQGVASPLHF. CDR3 sequence (DNA): TGTGCCACCAGCAGAGGAACACAGGGGGTTGCTTCACCCCTCCACTTT.